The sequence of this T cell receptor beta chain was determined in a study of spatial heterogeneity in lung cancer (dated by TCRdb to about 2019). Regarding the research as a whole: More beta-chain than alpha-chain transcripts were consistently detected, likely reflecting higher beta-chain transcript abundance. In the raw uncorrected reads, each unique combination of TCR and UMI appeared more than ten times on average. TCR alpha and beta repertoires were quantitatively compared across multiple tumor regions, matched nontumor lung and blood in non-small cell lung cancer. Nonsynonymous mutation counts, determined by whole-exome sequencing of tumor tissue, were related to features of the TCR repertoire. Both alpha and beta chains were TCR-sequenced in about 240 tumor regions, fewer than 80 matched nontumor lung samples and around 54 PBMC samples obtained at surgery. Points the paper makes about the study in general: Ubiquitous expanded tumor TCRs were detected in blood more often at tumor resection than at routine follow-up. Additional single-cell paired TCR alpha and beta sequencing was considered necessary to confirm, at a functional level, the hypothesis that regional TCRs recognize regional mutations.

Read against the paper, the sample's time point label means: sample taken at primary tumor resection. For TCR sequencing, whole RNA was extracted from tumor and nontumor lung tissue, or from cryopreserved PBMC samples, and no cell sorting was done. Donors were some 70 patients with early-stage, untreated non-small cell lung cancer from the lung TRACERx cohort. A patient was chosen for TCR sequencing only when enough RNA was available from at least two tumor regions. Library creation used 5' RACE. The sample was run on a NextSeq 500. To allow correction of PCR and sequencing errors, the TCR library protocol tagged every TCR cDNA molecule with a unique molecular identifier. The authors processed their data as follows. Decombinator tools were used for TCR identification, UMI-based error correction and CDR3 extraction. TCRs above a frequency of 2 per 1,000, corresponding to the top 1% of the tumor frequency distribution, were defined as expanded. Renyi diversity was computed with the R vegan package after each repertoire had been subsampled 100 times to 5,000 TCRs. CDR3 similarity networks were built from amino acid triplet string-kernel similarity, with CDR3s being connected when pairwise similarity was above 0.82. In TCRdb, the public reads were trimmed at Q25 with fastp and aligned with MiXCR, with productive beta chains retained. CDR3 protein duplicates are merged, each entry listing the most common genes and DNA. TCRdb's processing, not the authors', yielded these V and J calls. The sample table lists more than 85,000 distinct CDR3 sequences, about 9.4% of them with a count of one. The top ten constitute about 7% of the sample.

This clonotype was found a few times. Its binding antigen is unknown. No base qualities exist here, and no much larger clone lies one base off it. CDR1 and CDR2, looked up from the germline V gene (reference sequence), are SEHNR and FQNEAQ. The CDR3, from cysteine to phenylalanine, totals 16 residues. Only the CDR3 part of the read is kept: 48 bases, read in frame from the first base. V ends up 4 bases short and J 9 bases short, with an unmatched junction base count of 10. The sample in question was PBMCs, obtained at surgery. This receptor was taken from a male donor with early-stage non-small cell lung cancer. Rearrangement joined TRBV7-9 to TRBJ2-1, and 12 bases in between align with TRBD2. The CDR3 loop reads CASSSPTSGRIGEQFF. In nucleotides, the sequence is TGTGCCAGCAGCTCCCCGACTAGCGGGAGAATTGGTGAGCAGTTCTTC.